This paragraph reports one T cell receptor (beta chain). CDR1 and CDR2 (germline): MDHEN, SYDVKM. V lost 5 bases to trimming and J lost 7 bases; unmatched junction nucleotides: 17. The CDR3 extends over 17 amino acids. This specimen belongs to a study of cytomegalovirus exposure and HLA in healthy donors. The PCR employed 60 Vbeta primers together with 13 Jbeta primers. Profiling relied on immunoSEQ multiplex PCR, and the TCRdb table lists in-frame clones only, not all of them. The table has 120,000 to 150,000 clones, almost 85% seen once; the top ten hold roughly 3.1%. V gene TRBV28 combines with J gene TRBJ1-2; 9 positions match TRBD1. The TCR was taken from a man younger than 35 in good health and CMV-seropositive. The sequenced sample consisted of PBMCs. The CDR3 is CASSTGTGRSWLGGYTF. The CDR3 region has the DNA TGTGCCAGCAGTACCGGGACAGGGAGATCATGGTTAGGTGGCTACACCTTC.